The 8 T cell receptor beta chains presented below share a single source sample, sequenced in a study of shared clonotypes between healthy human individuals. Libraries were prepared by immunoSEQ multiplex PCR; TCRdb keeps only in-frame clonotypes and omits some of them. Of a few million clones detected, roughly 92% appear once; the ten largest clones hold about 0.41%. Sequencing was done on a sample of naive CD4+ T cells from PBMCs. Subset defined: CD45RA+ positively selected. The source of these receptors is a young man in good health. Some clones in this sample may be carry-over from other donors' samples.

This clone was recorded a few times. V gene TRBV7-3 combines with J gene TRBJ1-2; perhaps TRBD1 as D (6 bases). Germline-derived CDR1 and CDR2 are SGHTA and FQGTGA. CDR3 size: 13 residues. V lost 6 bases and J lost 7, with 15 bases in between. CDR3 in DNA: TGTGCCAGCAGTCTTGACAGGTGGGCTGGCTACACCTTC. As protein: CASSLDRWAGYTF. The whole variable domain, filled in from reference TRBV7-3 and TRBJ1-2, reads GAGVSQTPSNKVTEKGKYVELRCDPISGHTALYWYRQSLGQGPEFLIYFQGTGAADDSGLPNDRFFAVRPEGSVSTLKIQRTERGDSAVYLCASSLDRWAGYTFGSGTRLTVV.

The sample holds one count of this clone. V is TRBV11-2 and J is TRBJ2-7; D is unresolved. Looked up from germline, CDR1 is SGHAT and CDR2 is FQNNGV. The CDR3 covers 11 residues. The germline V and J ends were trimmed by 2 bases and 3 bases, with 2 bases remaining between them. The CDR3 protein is CASSLIYEQYF. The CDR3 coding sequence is TGTGCCAGCAGCTTAATCTACGAGCAGTACTTC.

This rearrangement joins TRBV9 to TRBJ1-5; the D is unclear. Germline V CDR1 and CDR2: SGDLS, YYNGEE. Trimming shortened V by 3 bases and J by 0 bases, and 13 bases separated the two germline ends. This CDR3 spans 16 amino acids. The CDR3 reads CASSGNETDSNQPQHF. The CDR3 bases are TGTGCCAGCAGCGGGAACGAGACGGATAGCAATCAGCCCCAGCATTTT.

The CDR3 nucleotides read TGTGCCAGCAGCCGACAGGGTTTGGACGAGCAGTACTTC. Translated, it gives CASSRQGLDEQYF. V gene TRBV5-4 combines with J gene TRBJ2-7; 7 bases are shared with TRBD1. CDR3 length: 13 amino acids. Per germline, CDR1 SGHNT and CDR2 YYREEE (reference sequence). After removal of 4 bases from V and 5 bases from J, the junction contained 6 bases not matched to a gene.

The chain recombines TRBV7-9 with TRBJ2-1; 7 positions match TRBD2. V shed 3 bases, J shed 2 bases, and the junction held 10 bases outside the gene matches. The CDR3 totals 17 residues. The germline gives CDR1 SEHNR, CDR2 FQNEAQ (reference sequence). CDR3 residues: CASSFTTSANAYNEQFF. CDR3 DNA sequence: TGTGCCAGCAGCTTCACAACTAGCGCTAACGCCTACAATGAGCAGTTCTTC.

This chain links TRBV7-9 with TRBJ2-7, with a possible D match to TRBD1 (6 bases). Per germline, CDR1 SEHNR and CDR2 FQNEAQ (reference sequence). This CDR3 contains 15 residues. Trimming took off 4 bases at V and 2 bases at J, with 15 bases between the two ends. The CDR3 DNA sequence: TGTGCCAGCAGCTCGACCGGGACACCCCCCTACGAGCAGTACTTC. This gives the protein CASSSTGTPPYEQYF.

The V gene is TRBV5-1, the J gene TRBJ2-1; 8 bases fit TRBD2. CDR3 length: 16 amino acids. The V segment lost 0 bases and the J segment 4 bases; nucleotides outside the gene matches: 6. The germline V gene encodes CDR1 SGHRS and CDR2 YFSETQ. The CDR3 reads CASSLGESGGYNEQFF. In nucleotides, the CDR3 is TGCGCCAGCAGCTTGGGCGAGAGCGGGGGATACAATGAGCAGTTCTTC. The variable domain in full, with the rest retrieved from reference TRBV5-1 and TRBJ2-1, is KAGVTQTPRYLIKTRGQQVTLSCSPISGHRSVSWYQQTPGQGLQFLFEYFSETQRNKGNFPGRFSGRQFSNSRSEMNVSTLELGDSALYLCASSLGESGGYNEQFFGPGTRLTVL.

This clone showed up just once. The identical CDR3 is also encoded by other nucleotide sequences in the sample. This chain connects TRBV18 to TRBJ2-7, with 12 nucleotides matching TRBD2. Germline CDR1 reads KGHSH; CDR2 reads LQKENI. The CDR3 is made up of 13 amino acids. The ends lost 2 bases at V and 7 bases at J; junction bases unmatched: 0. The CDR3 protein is CASSPGLAGEQYF. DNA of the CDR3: TGTGCCAGCTCACCAGGACTAGCGGGAGAGCAGTACTTC.